Sequencing of this TCR beta chain was carried out in a study of control samples from healthy donors and cancer patients. The CDR3 runs to 15 residues. With 4 bases clipped from V and 0 bases from J, the junction kept 3 bases outside the gene matches. The germline CDR1 and CDR2 sequences are MNHEY and SMNVEV (reference sequence). Libraries were prepared by immunoSEQ multiplex PCR; TCRdb keeps only in-frame clonotypes and omits some of them. The sample contains over 40,000 clones, roughly 90% of which appear only once. The chain uses TRBV27 and TRBJ2-3, with 8 bases that match TRBD1. Sequenced material: PBMCs. This sequence originates from a man over 45 with head and neck cancer. The CDR3 loop reads CASSSQGASTDTQYF. The CDR3 DNA reads TGTGCCAGCAGTTCCCAGGGGGCCAGCACAGATACGCAGTATTTT.